This T cell receptor beta chain was captured in a study of blood T cell repertoires in COVID-19. In the study overall: Researchers got acute and convalescent COVID-19 samples from the United States, Italy and Spain. T cells, B-cell-depleted T cells, or PBMCs provided the cDNA or gDNA that served as material.

Per germline, CDR1 SNHLY and CDR2 FYNNEI. The CDR3 runs 13 residues. The V and J ends lost 4 bases and 6 bases, in that order; junction bases with no gene match: 6. In the authors' workflow: Researchers report that nucleated cell counts were estimated from reference gene primer amplification. The method was immunoSEQ multiplex PCR; TCRdb's version includes in-frame clones alone and lacks a portion of them. V and J calls and clone size are those listed in that table; D and trimming were worked out from the DNA. The sample contains around 300,000 clones, 89% of which appear only once. The source material was peripheral blood. V is TRBV2 and J is TRBJ2-7; 7 positions agree with TRBD1. The sequence was collected from a man aged 50 to 59 with acute or convalescent COVID-19. The CDR3 region is CASSGRGLSEQYF. CDR3 nucleotide sequence: TGTGCCAGCAGTGGAAGGGGGCTTAGCGAGCAGTACTTC.